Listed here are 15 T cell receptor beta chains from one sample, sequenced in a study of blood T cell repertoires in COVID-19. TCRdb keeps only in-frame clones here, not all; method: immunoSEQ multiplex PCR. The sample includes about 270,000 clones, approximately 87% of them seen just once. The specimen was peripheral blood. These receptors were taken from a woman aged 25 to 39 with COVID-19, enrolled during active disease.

This CDR3 reads CASNPGWSTEAFF. DNA for the CDR3: TGTGCCAGTAATCCGGGATGGAGCACTGAAGCTTTCTTT. V usage is TRBV19 and J usage is TRBJ1-1; D remains unclear. The V gene's germline CDR1 is LNHDA and CDR2 SQIVND (reference sequence). This CDR3 comprises 13 residues. V was pared by 7 bases and J by 4 bases, with 13 bases between.

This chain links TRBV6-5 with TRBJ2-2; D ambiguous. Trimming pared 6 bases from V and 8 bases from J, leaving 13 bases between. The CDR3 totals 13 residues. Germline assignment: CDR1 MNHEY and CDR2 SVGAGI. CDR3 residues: CASSPRFVGELFF. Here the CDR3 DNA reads TGTGCCAGCAGCCCGAGATTCGTTGGGGAGCTGTTTTTT.

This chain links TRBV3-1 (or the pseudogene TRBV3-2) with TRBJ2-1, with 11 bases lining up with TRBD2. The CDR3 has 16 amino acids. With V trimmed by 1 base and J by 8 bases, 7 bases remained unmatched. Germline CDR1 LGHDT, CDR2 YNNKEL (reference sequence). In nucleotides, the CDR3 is TGTGCCAGCAGCCAAGCCTCGGGACTAGCGGTATATGAGCAGTTCTTC. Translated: CASSQASGLAVYEQFF.

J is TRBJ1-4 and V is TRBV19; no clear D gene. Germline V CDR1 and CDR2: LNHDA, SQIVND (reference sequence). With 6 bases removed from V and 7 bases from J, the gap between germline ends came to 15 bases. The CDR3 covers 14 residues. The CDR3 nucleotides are TGTGCCAGTAGCCCGGGATCTTCCGGTGAAAAACTGTTTTTT. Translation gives CASSPGSSGEKLFF.

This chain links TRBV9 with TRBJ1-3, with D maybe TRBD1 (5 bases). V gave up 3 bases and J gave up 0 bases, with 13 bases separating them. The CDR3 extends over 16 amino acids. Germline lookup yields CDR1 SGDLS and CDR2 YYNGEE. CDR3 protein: CASSARQKSSGNTIYF. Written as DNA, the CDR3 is TGTGCCAGCAGCGCCAGACAGAAGAGCTCTGGAAACACCATATATTTT.

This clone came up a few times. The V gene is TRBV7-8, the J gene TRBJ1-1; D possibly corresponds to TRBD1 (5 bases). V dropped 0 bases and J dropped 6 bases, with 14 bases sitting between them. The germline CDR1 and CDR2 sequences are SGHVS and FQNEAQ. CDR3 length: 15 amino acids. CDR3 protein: CASSLADLRGPEAFF. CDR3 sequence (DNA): TGTGCCAGCAGCTTAGCGGATCTAAGGGGCCCTGAAGCTTTCTTT.

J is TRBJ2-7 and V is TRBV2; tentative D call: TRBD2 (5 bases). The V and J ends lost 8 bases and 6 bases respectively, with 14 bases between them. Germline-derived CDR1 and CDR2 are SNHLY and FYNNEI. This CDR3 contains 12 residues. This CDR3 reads CASRGIVSEQYF. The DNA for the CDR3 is TGTGCCAGCCGGGGTATCGTCTCCGAGCAGTACTTC.

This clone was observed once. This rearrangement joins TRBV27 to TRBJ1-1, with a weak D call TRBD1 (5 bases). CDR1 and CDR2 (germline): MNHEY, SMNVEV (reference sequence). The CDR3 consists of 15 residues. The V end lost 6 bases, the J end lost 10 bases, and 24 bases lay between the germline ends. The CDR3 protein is CASSTSGGTILGAFF. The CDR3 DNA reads TGTGCCAGCAGCACCTCGGGGGGGACGATACTGGGAGCTTTCTTT.

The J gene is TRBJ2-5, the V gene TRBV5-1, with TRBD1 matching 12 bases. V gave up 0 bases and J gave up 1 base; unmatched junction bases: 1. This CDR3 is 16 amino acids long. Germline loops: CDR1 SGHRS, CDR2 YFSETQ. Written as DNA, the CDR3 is TGCGCCAGCAGCTTGGGGGACAGGGGGCGCCAAGAGACCCAGTACTTC. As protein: CASSLGDRGRQETQYF.

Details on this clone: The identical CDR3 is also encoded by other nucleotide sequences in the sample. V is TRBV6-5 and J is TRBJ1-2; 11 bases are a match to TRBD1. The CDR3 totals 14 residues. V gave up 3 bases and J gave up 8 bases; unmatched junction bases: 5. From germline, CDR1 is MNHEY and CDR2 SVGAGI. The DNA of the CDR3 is TGTGCCAGCAGTTATTCCGGACAGGGGGCGGGCTACACCTTC. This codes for CASSYSGQGAGYTF.

CDR3 in amino acids: CASSSNTGLDEQYF. The CDR3, as DNA: TGTGCCAGTAGTAGCAATACAGGGTTAGACGAGCAGTACTTC. The chain links TRBV19 to TRBJ2-7, with D perhaps matching TRBD1 (6 bases). From germline, CDR1 is LNHDA and CDR2 SQIVND (reference sequence). There are 14 residues in the CDR3. With 4 bases removed from V and 5 bases from J, the gap between germline ends came to 15 bases.

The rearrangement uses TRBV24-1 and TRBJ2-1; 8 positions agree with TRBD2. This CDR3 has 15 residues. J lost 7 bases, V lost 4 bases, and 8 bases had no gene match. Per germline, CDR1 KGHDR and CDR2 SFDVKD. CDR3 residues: CATSERLAGGNEQFF. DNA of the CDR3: TGTGCCACCAGTGAGCGGCTAGCGGGTGGGAATGAGCAGTTCTTC.

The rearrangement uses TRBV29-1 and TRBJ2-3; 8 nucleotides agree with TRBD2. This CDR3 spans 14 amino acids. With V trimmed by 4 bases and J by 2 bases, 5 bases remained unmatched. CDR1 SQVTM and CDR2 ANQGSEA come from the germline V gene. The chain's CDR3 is CSVVAGTNTDTQYF. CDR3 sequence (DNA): TGCAGCGTTGTAGCGGGGACCAACACAGATACGCAGTATTTT.

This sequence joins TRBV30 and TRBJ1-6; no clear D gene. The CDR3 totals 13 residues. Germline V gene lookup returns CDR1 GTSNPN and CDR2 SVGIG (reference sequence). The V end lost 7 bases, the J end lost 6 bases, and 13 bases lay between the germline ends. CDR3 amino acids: CAYGMGLNSPLHF. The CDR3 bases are TGTGCCTACGGAATGGGCCTTAATTCACCCCTCCACTTT.

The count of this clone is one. CDR3 sequence reads: CAWNRGQANYNEQFF. The CDR3 nucleotides are TGTGCCTGGAATAGGGGACAAGCGAACTACAATGAGCAGTTCTTC. The chain employs TRBV30 and TRBJ2-1; the D gene is possibly TRBD1 (6 bases). V shed 4 bases and J shed 3 bases, with 16 bases lying between them. Germline V gene data show CDR1 as GTSNPN and CDR2 as SVGIG (reference sequence). The CDR3 is made up of 15 amino acids.